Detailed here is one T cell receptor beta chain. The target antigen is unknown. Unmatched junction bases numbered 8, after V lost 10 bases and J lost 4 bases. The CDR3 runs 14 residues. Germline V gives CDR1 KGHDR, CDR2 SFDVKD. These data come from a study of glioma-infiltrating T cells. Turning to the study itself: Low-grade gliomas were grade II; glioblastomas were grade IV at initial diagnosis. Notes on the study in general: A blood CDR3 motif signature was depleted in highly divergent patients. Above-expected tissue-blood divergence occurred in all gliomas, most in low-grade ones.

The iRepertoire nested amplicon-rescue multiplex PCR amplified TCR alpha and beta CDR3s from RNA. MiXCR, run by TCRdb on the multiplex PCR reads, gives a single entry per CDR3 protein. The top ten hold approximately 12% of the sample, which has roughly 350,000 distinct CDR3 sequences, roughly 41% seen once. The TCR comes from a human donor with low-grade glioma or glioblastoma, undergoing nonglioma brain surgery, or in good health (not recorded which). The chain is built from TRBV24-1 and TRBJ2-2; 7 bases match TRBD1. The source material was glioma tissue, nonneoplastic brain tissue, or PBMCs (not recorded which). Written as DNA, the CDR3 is TGTGCCACTAGAGGCAGGGGGAGCACCGGGGAGCTGTTTTTT. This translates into CATRGRGSTGELFF.